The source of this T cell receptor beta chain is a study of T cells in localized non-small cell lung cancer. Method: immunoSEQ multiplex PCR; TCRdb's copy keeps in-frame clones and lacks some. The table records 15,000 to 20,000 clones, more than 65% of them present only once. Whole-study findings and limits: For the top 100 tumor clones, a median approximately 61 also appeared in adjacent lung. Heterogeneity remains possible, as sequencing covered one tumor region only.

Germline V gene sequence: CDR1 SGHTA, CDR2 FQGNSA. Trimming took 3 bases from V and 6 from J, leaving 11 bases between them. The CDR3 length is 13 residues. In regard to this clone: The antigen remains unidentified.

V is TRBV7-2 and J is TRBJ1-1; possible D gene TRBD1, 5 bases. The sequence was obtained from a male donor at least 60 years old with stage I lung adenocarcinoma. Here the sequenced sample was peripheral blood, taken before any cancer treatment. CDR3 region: CASSFGVGAEAFF. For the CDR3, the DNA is TGTGCCAGCAGCTTTGGGGTGGGGGCTGAAGCTTTCTTT.